The 14 T cell receptor beta chains presented below share a single source sample, sequenced in a study of blood T cell repertoires in COVID-19. Produced via immunoSEQ multiplex PCR; TCRdb's table is partial and in-frame only. The repertoire consists of 140,000 to 150,000 clones, with over 70% occurring once and the leading ten covering about 1.8%. The sample comprised peripheral blood. These receptors all stem from a woman in her sixties with acute or convalescent COVID-19.

The rearrangement links TRBV24-1 to TRBJ2-1; 15 positions match TRBD2. With V trimmed by 2 bases and J by 8 bases, 18 bases remained unmatched. The CDR3 has 21 amino acids. Looked up from germline, CDR1 is KGHDR and CDR2 is SFDVKD. In DNA form, the CDR3 reads TGTGCCACCAGTGATTGGTCCGGGACTCAAGGGACTAGCGGGAGGAGGGATGAGCAGTTCTTC. This codes for CATSDWSGTQGTSGRRDEQFF.

The V and J genes are TRBV14 and TRBJ2-1, with D possibly being TRBD2 (6 bases). Germline V gene data show CDR1 as SGHDN and CDR2 as FVKESK. Trimming took off 2 bases at V and 1 base at J, with 12 bases between the two ends. The length of the CDR3 is 16 residues. CDR3 residues: CASSQQWRGSYNEQFF. For the CDR3, the DNA is TGTGCCAGCAGCCAACAATGGCGGGGATCCTACAATGAGCAGTTCTTC.

V and J are TRBV10-1 and TRBJ2-3; 8 bases map to TRBD2. The V gene end was trimmed by 5 bases and the J gene end by 4 bases; junction bases not matched to a gene: 5. Germline V gene data show CDR1 as WNHNN and CDR2 as SYGVQD (reference sequence). This CDR3 has 14 residues. CDR3 DNA sequence: TGCGCCAGCAGTCTTAGCGGGATCCCAGATACGCAGTATTTT. Translation: CASSLSGIPDTQYF.

This clone was recorded only once. This chain joins TRBV5-4 and TRBJ2-1; 9 nucleotides line up with TRBD2. CDR1 and CDR2 from the germline V gene are SGHNT and YYREEE (reference sequence). CDR3 length: 18 residues. V gave up 0 bases and J gave up 7 bases; unmatched junction bases: 14. CDR3 residues: CASSLARGAGGYLNEQFF. For the CDR3, the DNA is TGTGCCAGCAGCTTGGCTCGTGGCGCGGGAGGGTACTTGAATGAGCAGTTCTTC.

The chain carries TRBV5-6 and TRBJ1-1, with D possibly matching TRBD1 (5 bases). This CDR3 spans 16 amino acids. V shed 0 bases and J shed 1 base, with 13 bases lying between them. Germline V gives CDR1 SGHDT, CDR2 YYEEEE. The CDR3 DNA reads as TGTGCCAGCAGCTTGGTGACAGTTGCAAGGAACACTGAAGCTTTCTTT. Translation gives CASSLVTVARNTEAFF.

This chain connects TRBV10-3 to TRBJ1-1; 9 bases are shared with TRBD1. J lost 0 bases, V lost 11 bases, and 4 bases had no gene match. Germline assignment: CDR1 ENHRY and CDR2 SYGVKD. The CDR3 runs to 13 residues. In DNA, the CDR3 is TGTGCCTCCGGACAGGGGATGAACACTGAAGCTTTCTTT. Protein sequence: CASGQGMNTEAFF.

This clone was observed a few times. This rearrangement joins TRBV14 to TRBJ2-1; the D gene is possibly TRBD2 (6 bases). The germline gives CDR1 SGHDN, CDR2 FVKESK. V lost 4 bases and J 0 bases, leaving 13 bases between the germline ends. The CDR3 consists of 16 residues. The CDR3 bases are TGTGCCAGCAGCCGATTCCGGGACTCCTCCTACAATGAGCAGTTCTTC. This encodes CASSRFRDSSYNEQFF. The variable domain in full, with the rest retrieved from reference TRBV14 and TRBJ2-1, is EAGVTQFPSHSVIEKGQTVTLRCDPISGHDNLYWYRRVMGKEIKFLLHFVKESKQDESGMPNNRFLAERTGGTYSTLKVQPAELEDSGVYFCASSRFRDSSYNEQFFGPGTRLTVL.

CDR3: CASSSHRGNYGYTF. CDR3 nucleotides: TGTGCCAGTAGCTCCCATCGGGGGAACTATGGCTACACCTTC. This chain links TRBV19 with TRBJ1-2; possibly TRBD1 for D (5 bases). V was trimmed by 6 bases and J by 2 bases, leaving 13 bases between them. The CDR3 runs to 14 residues. Germline V CDR1 and CDR2: LNHDA, SQIVND (reference sequence).

The chain is built from TRBV6-4 and TRBJ2-2, with D unresolved. This CDR3 spans 14 amino acids. Trimming stripped 8 bases from V and 2 bases from J, with 12 bases between. The germline V gene has CDR1 MRHNA and CDR2 SNTAGT. The CDR3 is CASQELLNTGELFF. CDR3 coding DNA: TGTGCCAGCCAAGAACTCCTTAACACCGGGGAGCTGTTTTTT.

The rearrangement joins TRBV7-9 to TRBJ2-1, with D possibly TRBD2 on 6 matching bases. The V gene's germline CDR1 is SEHNR and CDR2 FQNEAQ (reference sequence). Trimming cost V 7 bases and J 0 bases, with 22 bases left between them. The CDR3 is 18 residues long. CDR3 residues: CASNHPLTIADSYNEQFF. CDR3 sequence (DNA): TGTGCCAGCAACCATCCCCTAACAATAGCGGACTCCTACAATGAGCAGTTCTTC. Together with reference TRBV7-9 and TRBJ2-1, the CDR3 gives the full variable domain: DTGVSQNPRHKITKRGQNVTFRCDPISEHNRLYWYRQTLGQGPEFLTYFQNEAQLEKSRLLSDRFSAERPKGSFSTLEIQRTEQGDSAMYLCASNHPLTIADSYNEQFFGPGTRLTVL.

The chain combines TRBV25-1 with TRBJ2-2; 11 bases are shared with TRBD1. From germline, CDR1 is MGHDK and CDR2 SYGVNS. With V trimmed by 1 base and J by 4 bases, 5 bases remained unmatched. This CDR3 region has 17 residues. Here the CDR3 reads CASSEWGGTGGTGELFF. CDR3 nucleotides: TGTGCCAGCAGTGAATGGGGAGGGACAGGGGGCACCGGGGAGCTGTTTTTT.

The table lists this clone with a few counts. CDR3 in amino acids: CASSLLTSYEQYF. The CDR3 nucleotides read TGTGCCAGCAGCCTCCTGACTAGCTACGAGCAGTACTTC. The gene calls are TRBV7-6 and TRBJ2-7; D might be TRBD2 (6 bases). The CDR3 extends over 13 amino acids. The V gene's germline CDR1 is SGHVS and CDR2 FNYEAQ. V was clipped by 5 bases and J by 3 bases, with 11 bases between them.

This chain joins TRBV9 and TRBJ2-1, with 9 bases that match TRBD2. This CDR3 region has 14 residues. In germline, CDR1 is SGDLS, CDR2 YYNGEE. V gave up 6 bases and J gave up 11 bases; unmatched junction bases: 12. CDR3 bases: TGTGCCAGCAACACAGGGTCTAGCGGGACCCAGCAGTTCTTC. This codes for CASNTGSSGTQQFF.

This chain links TRBV28 with TRBJ1-2; D gene ambiguous. Germline values: CDR1 MDHEN, CDR2 SYDVKM. The CDR3 covers 12 residues. Trimming took off 5 bases at V and 5 bases at J, with 9 bases between the two ends. The CDR3 reads CASSQSVYGYTF. The CDR3 region has the DNA TGTGCCAGCAGTCAGTCCGTATATGGCTACACCTTC.